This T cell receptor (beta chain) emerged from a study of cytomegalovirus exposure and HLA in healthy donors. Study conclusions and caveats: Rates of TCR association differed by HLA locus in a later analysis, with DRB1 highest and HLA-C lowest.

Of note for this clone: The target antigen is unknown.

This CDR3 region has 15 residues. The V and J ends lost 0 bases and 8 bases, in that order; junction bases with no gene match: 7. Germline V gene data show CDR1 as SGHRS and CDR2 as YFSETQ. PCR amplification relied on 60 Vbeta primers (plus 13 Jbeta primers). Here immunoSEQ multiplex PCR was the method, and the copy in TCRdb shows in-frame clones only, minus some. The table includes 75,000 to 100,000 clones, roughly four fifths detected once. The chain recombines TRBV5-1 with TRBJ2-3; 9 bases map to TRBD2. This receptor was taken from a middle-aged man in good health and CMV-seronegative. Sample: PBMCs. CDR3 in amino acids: CASSLAIAGGRTQYF. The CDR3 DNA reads TGCGCCAGCAGCTTGGCCATTGCGGGGGGGCGTACGCAGTATTTT.